A selection of T cell receptor beta chains follows, all from one sample in a study of cytomegalovirus exposure and HLA in healthy donors. Here immunoSEQ multiplex PCR was the method, and the copy in TCRdb shows in-frame clones only, minus some. This sample has under 120,000 clones; 70% to 80% occur once, and the top ten carry more than 4.5%. The sequencing sample was made of PBMCs. Every receptor here comes from a female donor in good health and CMV-seropositive. The CDR3 runs from the conserved cysteine through the conserved F or W. A D gene is named only where the DNA matches it firmly. Clone size is given for some rows only: seen once, a few or many times, or a class if the clone is expanded.

CDR3 protein: CASSLSGGGQETQYF
CDR3 DNA: TGTGCCAGCAGCCTTAGCGGGGGGGGACAAGAGACCCAGTACTTC
D gene: TRBD2
clone size: .
V gene: TRBV5-4
J gene: TRBJ2-5

CDR3 protein: CASSFTHSTDTQYF
CDR3 DNA: TGTGCCAGCAGCTTTACACATTCCACAGATACGCAGTATTTT
D gene: .
clone size: .
V gene: TRBV7-3
J gene: TRBJ2-3

CDR3 protein: CASSPNGKESTEAFF
CDR3 DNA: TGTGCCAGCAGCCCCAACGGGAAGGAGTCCACTGAAGCTTTCTTT
D gene: .
clone size: .
V gene: TRBV13
J gene: TRBJ1-1

CDR3 protein: CASTPDYNEQFF
CDR3 DNA: TGTGCCAGCACTCCAGATTACAATGAGCAGTTCTTC
D gene: .
clone size: .
V gene: TRBV2
J gene: TRBJ2-1

CDR3 protein: CASSVGGTLYGYTF
CDR3 DNA: TGTGCCAGCAGCGTAGGGGGGACACTCTATGGCTACACCTTC
D gene: .
clone size: few
V gene: TRBV9
J gene: TRBJ1-2

CDR3 protein: CASSLQQGTLRNQPQHF
CDR3 DNA: TGTGCCAGTAGTTTACAACAGGGGACCCTTCGCAATCAGCCCCAGCATTTT
D gene: TRBD1
clone size: .
V gene: TRBV19
J gene: TRBJ1-5

CDR3 protein: CASRQTGGGTYEQYF
CDR3 DNA: TGTGCCAGCAGGCAGACAGGGGGCGGGACCTACGAGCAGTACTTC
D gene: TRBD1
clone size: .
V gene: TRBV6-5
J gene: TRBJ2-7

CDR3 protein: CASSQVGTVGNEKLFF
CDR3 DNA: TGCGCCAGCAGCCAAGTTGGGACAGTCGGTAATGAAAAACTGTTTTTT
D gene: TRBD1
clone size: few
V gene: TRBV4-1
J gene: TRBJ1-4

CDR3 protein: CASSLVRAPNQPQHF
CDR3 DNA: TGTGCCAGCAGCTTAGTCAGGGCCCCCAATCAGCCCCAGCATTTT
D gene: .
clone size: .
V gene: TRBV7-2
J gene: TRBJ1-5

CDR3 protein: CASTSQFPGQGSFF
CDR3 DNA: TGTGCCAGCACCTCTCAATTCCCCGGACAGGGTTCCTTTTTT
D gene: TRBD1
clone size: .
V gene: TRBV6-6
J gene: TRBJ1-4

CDR3 protein: CASSGTSADTQYF
CDR3 DNA: TGTGCCAGCAGTGGGACTAGCGCAGATACGCAGTATTTT
D gene: TRBD2
clone size: .
V gene: TRBV25-1
J gene: TRBJ2-3

CDR3 protein: CAWSAIGGTGTGELFF
CDR3 DNA: TGTGCCTGGAGTGCTATCGGAGGGACAGGCACCGGGGAGCTGTTTTTT
D gene: TRBD1
clone size: .
V gene: TRBV30
J gene: TRBJ2-2

CDR3 protein: CASSPPRHIYGYTF
CDR3 DNA: TGTGCCAGCAGTCCCCCAAGACATATCTATGGCTACACCTTC
D gene: .
clone size: .
V gene: TRBV28
J gene: TRBJ1-2

CDR3 protein: CASTLRETASNQPQHF
CDR3 DNA: TGTGCCAGCACCCTCCGCGAGACAGCAAGCAATCAGCCCCAGCATTTT
D gene: .
clone size: .
V gene: TRBV9
J gene: TRBJ1-5

CDR3 protein: CASGRDNLYEQYF
CDR3 DNA: TGCGCCAGCGGACGGGACAACCTCTACGAGCAGTACTTC
D gene: .
clone size: .
V gene: TRBV5-1
J gene: TRBJ2-7

CDR3 protein: CASSHPGQAYNEQFF
CDR3 DNA: TGTGCCAGCAGCCACCCCGGACAGGCCTACAATGAGCAGTTCTTC
D gene: TRBD1
clone size: .
V gene: TRBV4-2
J gene: TRBJ2-1

CDR3 protein: CAISGGQGSSYEQYF
CDR3 DNA: TGTGCCATCAGTGGGGGACAGGGTTCCTCCTACGAGCAGTACTTC
D gene: TRBD1
clone size: .
V gene: TRBV10-3
J gene: TRBJ2-7

CDR3 protein: CATSRDPSDTQYF
CDR3 DNA: TGTGCCACCAGCAGAGATCCGTCAGATACGCAGTATTTT
D gene: .
clone size: .
V gene: TRBV15
J gene: TRBJ2-3

CDR3 protein: CASSPGQPLNTEAFF
CDR3 DNA: TGCGCCAGCAGCCCCGGACAGCCCCTTAACACTGAAGCTTTCTTT
D gene: .
clone size: .
V gene: TRBV4-1
J gene: TRBJ1-1

CDR3 protein: CASSLATSTGPEQYF
CDR3 DNA: TGTGCCAGCAGCTTAGCGACCTCTACAGGGCCCGAGCAGTACTTC
D gene: .
clone size: .
V gene: TRBV7-8
J gene: TRBJ2-7

CDR3 protein: CASSFGTGGGNQPQHF
CDR3 DNA: TGTGCCAGCAGCTTCGGGACAGGGGGGGGCAATCAGCCCCAGCATTTT
D gene: TRBD1
clone size: .
V gene: TRBV7-8
J gene: TRBJ1-5

CDR3 protein: CASSPVQGTEAFF
CDR3 DNA: TGTGCCAGCTCACCCGTGCAGGGCACTGAAGCTTTCTTT
D gene: .
clone size: .
V gene: TRBV18
J gene: TRBJ1-1